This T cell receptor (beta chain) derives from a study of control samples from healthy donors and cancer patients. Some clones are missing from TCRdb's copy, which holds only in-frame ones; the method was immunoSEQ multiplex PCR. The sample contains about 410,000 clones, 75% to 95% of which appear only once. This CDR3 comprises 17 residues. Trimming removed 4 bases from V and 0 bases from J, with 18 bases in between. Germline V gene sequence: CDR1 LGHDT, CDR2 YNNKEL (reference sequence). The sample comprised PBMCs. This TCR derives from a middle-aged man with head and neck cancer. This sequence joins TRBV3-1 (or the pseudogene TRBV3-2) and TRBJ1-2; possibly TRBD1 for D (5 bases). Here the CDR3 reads CASSPHGVGPTNYGYTF. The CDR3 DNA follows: TGTGCCAGCAGCCCGCATGGGGTGGGGCCGACTAACTATGGCTACACCTTC.